This TCR beta chain was identified in a study of T cells in Graves' hyperthyroidism and ophthalmopathy. This clonotype was detected only a few times. Its antigen is currently unknown. What was amplified from RNA transcripts were TCR beta CDR3 regions. A set of HTBI primers served as the primers for a first-round RT-PCR of the TCR CDR3. Via MiXCR, TCRdb re-called the multiplex PCR reads, giving one row per CDR3 protein. The repertoire holds 500,000 to 750,000 distinct CDR3 sequences, about 43% seen once, with about 7.8% in the top ten. Patients with uncontrolled infections, other autoimmune diseases, pregnancy or lactation were excluded. This CDR3 has 13 amino acids. Germline V gives CDR1 LNHNV, CDR2 YYDKDF (reference sequence). V lost 6 bases to trimming and J lost 8 bases, with 16 bases between them. General study results and limits: Ophthalmopathy, as predicted by the model, came a median roughly 6.8 months after the prediction.

What was sequenced was peripheral blood or thyroid tissue (not recorded which). The clonotype was recovered from a woman aged 18-29 years with Graves' hyperthyroidism. The chain recombines TRBV15 with TRBJ1-2; TRBD1 is a possible D gene (6 bases). The DNA of the CDR3 is TGTGCCACCAGGGATACAGGGCGGCGAGGCTACACCTTC. Translating it yields CATRDTGRRGYTF. Full variable domain (remainder filled in from reference TRBV15 and TRBJ1-2): DAMVIQNPRYQVTQFGKPVTLSCSQTLNHNVMYWYQQKSSQAPKLLFHYYDKDFNNEADTPDNFQSRRPNTSFCFLDIRSPGLGDTAMYLCATRDTGRRGYTFGSGTRLTVV.